A single sample gave rise to the 25 T cell receptor beta chains below, sequenced in a study of T-cell reconstitution after alpha-beta-depleted transplantation in children. Unique molecular identifiers were incorporated into the prepared TCRbeta library. MiXCR was run by TCRdb on the PCR reads, yielding one entry per CDR3 protein. The sample lists about 610,000 distinct CDR3 sequences, 8% to 11% occurring once. The sequences come from PBMCs from the stem cell graft donor, collected from the stem cell graft. These receptors were obtained from a human donor who donated a stem cell graft to a child with acute myeloid leukemia.

This clonotype has at least ten counts. The CDR3, as DNA: TGTGCCAGCAGCCCCGTCCGACTAGCGATAGGTGAGCAGTTCTTC. This sequence encodes CASSPVRLAIGEQFF. V usage is TRBV7-6 and J usage is TRBJ2-1; 8 nucleotides line up with TRBD2. The trim removed 5 bases at V and 9 bases at J, leaving 12 bases unmatched. The CDR3 contains 15 residues. CDR1 and CDR2 (germline): SGHVS, FNYEAQ.

This clonotype was found many times. This rearrangement joins TRBV28 to TRBJ2-4, with D perhaps TRBD1 (6 bases). The CDR3 has 13 amino acids. Germline CDR1 is MDHEN and CDR2 is SYDVKM. V was cut by 11 bases and J by 1 base, with 12 bases left in between. CDR3 nucleotide sequence: TGTGCCTCTCTCCAGGGGGCCAAAAACATTCAGTACTTC. Translated: CASLQGAKNIQYF. The whole variable domain, filled in from reference TRBV28 and TRBJ2-4, reads DVKVTQSSRYLVKRTGEKVFLECVQDMDHENMFWYRQDPGLGLRLIYFSYDVKMKEKGDIPEGYSVSREKKERFSLILESASTNQTSMYLCASLQGAKNIQYFGAGTRLSVL.

In its sample, this clonotype was seen a few times. This rearrangement joins TRBV15 to TRBJ1-1; unclear D gene. V was cut by 8 bases and J by 4 bases, with 26 bases left in between. CDR1 and CDR2 from the germline V gene are LNHNV and YYDKDF (reference sequence). This CDR3 has 17 amino acids. The CDR3 DNA reads as TGTGCCACCTATCCTACACACAGTTCGGCCCGGGGCACTGAAGCTTTCTTT. Translation: CATYPTHSSARGTEAFF.

This clonotype was counted only a few times. The genes are TRBV28 and TRBJ1-1; no definite D call. The CDR3 extends over 15 amino acids. Germline CDR1 and CDR2: MDHEN and SYDVKM. Trimming removed 4 bases from V and 1 base from J, with 13 bases in between. Here the CDR3 reads CASSSGFRRNTEAFF. The DNA for the CDR3 is TGTGCCAGCAGTTCCGGTTTTAGGCGGAACACTGAAGCTTTCTTT.

The genes are TRBV7-9 and TRBJ1-1, with unresolved D. The germline V and J ends were trimmed by 1 base and 1 base, with 7 bases remaining between them. The CDR3 contains 14 residues. CDR1 is SEHNR, CDR2 FQNEAQ, per germline (reference sequence). CDR3: CASSLGYRNTEAFF. As DNA, the CDR3 is TGTGCCAGCAGCTTAGGATATAGGAACACTGAAGCTTTCTTT.

With respect to this clonotype: This may stem from a read error, because a much larger clone lies one nucleotide away. V and J are TRBV27 and TRBJ2-4, with unresolved D. This CDR3 has 16 residues. The germline V gene has CDR1 MNHEY and CDR2 SMNVEV (reference sequence). Here the CDR3 DNA reads TGTGACAGCAGTTCACCAAGTTCACTAGCCAAAAACATTCAGTACTTC. Protein product: CDSSSPSSLAKNIQYF.

This clonotype has just a few counts. The V call is TRBV4-2, the J call TRBJ2-6; the D call may be TRBD1 or TRBD2 (5 bases each). The V end was cut by 1 base, the J end by 2 bases, with 9 bases between. The CDR3 runs to 16 residues. The V gene's germline CDR1 is LGHNA and CDR2 YNFKEQ. CDR3 region: CASSQVPGPGANVLTF. The DNA of the CDR3 is TGTGCCAGCAGCCAAGTACCGGGGCCTGGGGCCAACGTCCTGACTTTC.

This clonotype was seen at least ten times. The chain has TRBV7-9 and TRBJ1-1; a weak D match, TRBD1 (5 bases). Germline CDR1 is SEHNR and CDR2 is FQNEAQ (reference sequence). Trimming left V 5 bases short and J 5 bases short, with 12 bases between. This CDR3 is 13 amino acids long. CDR3: CASSQSGNTEAFF. The DNA of the CDR3 is TGTGCCAGCAGCCAGTCAGGGAATACTGAAGCTTTCTTT.

This clonotype showed up just a few times. V is TRBV15 and J is TRBJ2-7; 11 bases are a match to TRBD2. The CDR3 totals 15 residues. V lost 3 bases and J lost 5; bases outside the gene matches: 6. Per germline, CDR1 LNHNV and CDR2 YYDKDF (reference sequence). The CDR3 spells CATSSFSGREDEQYF. CDR3 coding DNA: TGTGCCACCAGCAGTTTTAGCGGGAGGGAGGACGAGCAGTACTTC.

This clonotype turned up a few times. The chain uses TRBV20-1 and TRBJ2-7, with 7 nucleotides matching TRBD2. V lost 6 bases to trimming and J lost 4 bases; unmatched junction nucleotides: 15. The germline V gene has CDR1 DFQATT and CDR2 SNEGSKA (reference sequence). This CDR3 has 15 amino acids. The CDR3 spells CSALGGMGRRYEQYF. DNA for the CDR3: TGCAGTGCCCTGGGGGGGATGGGGCGGCGTTACGAGCAGTACTTC.

This clonotype has a count of ten or more. The chain is built from TRBV6-2 or TRBV6-3 and TRBJ2-7, with D perhaps matching TRBD1 (6 bases). Germline CDR1 and CDR2: MNHEY and SVGEGT. There are 12 residues in the CDR3. Trimming cost V 7 bases and J 5 bases, with 12 bases left between them. CDR3 DNA sequence: TGTGCCAGCACCAGGGGCACAGACGAGCAGTACTTC. Translation: CASTRGTDEQYF.

The chain employs TRBV5-1 and TRBJ2-5, with a tentative D call TRBD1 (5 bases). This CDR3 has 16 residues. Germline V gene data show CDR1 as SGHRS and CDR2 as YFSETQ. V was pared by 4 bases and J by 3 bases, with 19 bases between. The CDR3 DNA sequence: TGCGCCAGCAGCCCGTTGCGGACCCAGGGAAAAGAGACCCAGTACTTC. Protein product: CASSPLRTQGKETQYF.

This clonotype appeared many times. The chain has TRBV7-2 and TRBJ2-3; 8 bases map to TRBD1. Germline V CDR1 and CDR2: SGHTA, FQGNSA. With 4 bases clipped from V and 6 bases from J, the junction kept 9 bases outside the gene matches. The CDR3 is made up of 15 amino acids. The CDR3 is CASSSWTGTLDTQYF. CDR3 bases: TGTGCCAGCAGCTCATGGACAGGGACCCTCGATACGCAGTATTTT.

This clonotype occurred a few times. CDR3 loop: CSVGDRVIHEQYF. The CDR3 bases are TGCAGCGTCGGGGACAGGGTGATCCACGAGCAGTACTTC. V is TRBV29-1 and J is TRBJ2-7, with 9 bases matching TRBD1. Per the germline V gene, CDR1 is SQVTM and CDR2 is ANQGSEA. The V segment lost 6 bases and the J segment 5 bases; nucleotides outside the gene matches: 8. The CDR3 covers 13 residues.

This clonotype was found a few times. The chain carries TRBV21-1 and TRBJ2-7; no check of the table's D call, TRBD2, against the DNA was made. TRBV21-1 is a pseudogene. This CDR3 has 15 residues. The CDR3 spells CASTLVGQEPYEQYF. The CDR3, as DNA: TGTGCCAGCACCTTAGTGGGACAGGAACCCTACGAGCAGTACTTC.

The table lists this clonotype with a few counts. J is TRBJ1-5 and V is TRBV7-9; 9 positions match TRBD1. Trimming removed 5 bases from V and 7 bases from J; junction bases left unmatched: 6. CDR1 and CDR2 from the germline V gene are SEHNR and FQNEAQ (reference sequence). The CDR3 runs to 14 residues. The CDR3 reads CASSGTGREQPQHF. The CDR3 DNA reads as TGTGCCAGCAGCGGGACAGGGAGAGAACAGCCCCAGCATTTT.

This clonotype showed up just a few times. The rearrangement links TRBV7-8 to TRBJ2-5; the D gene could be TRBD1 or TRBD2 (6 bases each). The germline V gene has CDR1 SGHVS and CDR2 FQNEAQ. The V and J ends lost 2 bases and 5 bases respectively, with 12 bases between them. There are 14 residues in the CDR3. The CDR3: CASSLRGAGETQYF. The CDR3 nucleotides are TGTGCCAGCAGCTTAAGGGGGGCGGGGGAGACCCAGTACTTC.

The rearrangement uses TRBV20-1 and TRBJ2-2; D may be TRBD1 (6 bases). The CDR3 is 17 residues long. Germline V CDR1 and CDR2: DFQATT, SNEGSKA (reference sequence). Trimming cost V 0 bases and J 4 bases, with 18 bases left between them. The CDR3 DNA reads TGCAGTGCTAGAGATCCGCGGCAGGGGATAGGCACCGGGGAGCTGTTTTTT. Its translation: CSARDPRQGIGTGELFF.

Turning to this clonotype: Relative to the germline gene, one junction end is altered; a read error may explain this. The V and J genes are TRBV20-1 and TRBJ2-1, with a weak D call TRBD2 (6 bases). Germline CDR1 and CDR2: DFQATT and SNEGSKA (reference sequence). CDR3 length: 16 residues. The DNA for the CDR3 is TGCAGTGCTAGAGATCGACAGCGGGCATCCTACAATGAGCAGTTATTC. Its translation: CSARDRQRASYNEQLF.

This clonotype has more than one count but fewer than ten. The chain employs TRBV25-1 and TRBJ2-7; maybe TRBD2 (6 bases). The CDR3 contains 16 residues. Trimming removed 1 base from V and 3 bases from J, with 16 bases in between. Germline CDR1 reads MGHDK; CDR2 reads SYGVNS. The CDR3 sequence is CASSELVEGEVYEQYF. CDR3 sequence (DNA): TGTGCCAGCAGTGAATTGGTGGAGGGCGAGGTCTACGAGCAGTACTTC.

This clonotype was observed a few times. The CDR3 here is CASSDSRSGPQHF. The CDR3 DNA reads TGTGCCAGCAGTGACTCTCGGTCCGGACCCCAGCATTTT. The chain has TRBV6-4 and TRBJ1-5; D is unclear. This CDR3 contains 13 residues. Trimming cost V 0 bases and J 10 bases, with 10 bases left between them. Germline loops: CDR1 MRHNA, CDR2 SNTAGT.

This clonotype was picked up many times. The chain combines TRBV25-1 with TRBJ1-3; no reliable D call. From germline, CDR1 is MGHDK and CDR2 SYGVNS. The CDR3 covers 13 residues. V was pared by 5 bases and J by 3 bases, with 8 bases between. The chain's CDR3 is CASSRGVGNTIYF. CDR3 nucleotide sequence: TGTGCCAGCAGTCGCGGTGTTGGAAACACCATATATTTT.

A few counts support this clonotype. V is TRBV28 and J is TRBJ1-5, with D tentatively TRBD1 (6 bases). Germline V gene data show CDR1 as MDHEN and CDR2 as SYDVKM. V lost 7 bases to trimming and J lost 1 base, with 14 bases between them. This CDR3 spans 15 amino acids. CDR3 in DNA: TGTGCCAGCACCCTCGGGGGGGCAAGCAATCAGCCCCAGCATTTT. Amino acids: CASTLGGASNQPQHF.

This sequence joins TRBV29-1 and TRBJ2-5; 9 positions match TRBD1. The CDR3 contains 12 residues. Germline-derived CDR1 and CDR2 are SQVTM and ANQGSEA. V lost 7 bases to trimming and J lost 5 bases; unmatched junction nucleotides: 5. The CDR3 spells CSGIQGAETQYF. The CDR3 DNA follows: TGCAGCGGTATACAGGGGGCTGAGACCCAGTACTTC.

This chain joins TRBV28 and TRBJ2-2, with TRBD2 identical over 15 bases. The CDR3 totals 21 residues. Germline V gives CDR1 MDHEN, CDR2 SYDVKM. Losses at the gene ends were 3 bases for V and 6 bases for J; bases not matched to a gene: 17. Here the CDR3 reads CASSLFGLGLAGGPIPGELFF. CDR3 nucleotide sequence: TGTGCCAGCAGTTTGTTCGGCTTAGGACTAGCGGGAGGGCCGATACCCGGGGAGCTGTTTTTT.